This T cell receptor (beta chain) was documented in a study of regulatory T cells in long-lasting Graves disease. This clonotype was detected many times. CDR1 and CDR2 from the germline V gene are MDHEN and SYDVKM. This CDR3 is built from 12 residues. After removal of 9 bases from V and 4 bases from J, the junction contained 5 bases not matched to a gene. Construction of the TCR beta libraries employed iRepertoire HTBI primers in conjunction with Arm-PCR of CDR3 regions. From the multiplex PCR reads, TCRdb called clonotypes with MiXCR, one entry per CDR3 protein. The sample has about 530,000 distinct CDR3 sequences; about 16% are singletons. Indicated time point: newly diagnosed GD, antithyroid drugs for less than 3 months. The authors made the TCR library using RNA they extracted from PBMCs. This same sample was also taken into another study, of T cells in Graves' hyperthyroidism and ophthalmopathy. From that study: First-round RT-PCR of the TCR CDR3 relied on the HTBI primer set.

The TCR comes from a woman aged 35 to 60 with Graves disease. V usage is TRBV28 and J usage is TRBJ1-2, with TRBD1 matching 7 bases. Sequenced here: peripheral blood mononuclear cells (PBMCs), sampled at new diagnosis, from a patient treated with antithyroid drugs. The CDR3 here is CASRQGGYGYTF. The CDR3 DNA follows: TGTGCCAGTCGACAGGGCGGCTATGGCTACACCTTC.